Below, 2 T cell receptor beta chains from the same sample are listed, as sequenced in a study of blood T cell repertoires in COVID-19. Assay used: immunoSEQ multiplex PCR; TCRdb lists only in-frame clones, some missing. The data hold about 200,000 clones, with around four fifths observed a single time. The sequencing input was peripheral blood. All receptors derive from a man between 60 and 75 years old with COVID-19, enrolled during active disease.

This clone occurred once. This chain links TRBV18 with TRBJ1-1; D might be TRBD1 (6 bases). Germline V CDR1 and CDR2: KGHSH, LQKENI. Trimming left V 3 bases short and J 3 bases short, with 17 bases between. This CDR3 has 16 residues. This CDR3 reads CASSPGQGKVDTEAFF. The CDR3 DNA reads as TGTGCCAGCTCACCGGGGCAGGGGAAGGTGGACACTGAAGCTTTCTTT.

This clone came up a few times. This chain uses TRBV5-4 with TRBJ1-4; D gene unclear. CDR1 SGHNT and CDR2 YYREEE come from the germline V gene (reference sequence). The CDR3 covers 15 residues. V lost 5 bases and J 6 bases, leaving 17 bases between the germline ends. CDR3 residues: CASSLASGSDEKLFF. In DNA, the CDR3 is TGTGCCAGCAGTCTTGCATCAGGAAGTGATGAAAAACTGTTTTTT.